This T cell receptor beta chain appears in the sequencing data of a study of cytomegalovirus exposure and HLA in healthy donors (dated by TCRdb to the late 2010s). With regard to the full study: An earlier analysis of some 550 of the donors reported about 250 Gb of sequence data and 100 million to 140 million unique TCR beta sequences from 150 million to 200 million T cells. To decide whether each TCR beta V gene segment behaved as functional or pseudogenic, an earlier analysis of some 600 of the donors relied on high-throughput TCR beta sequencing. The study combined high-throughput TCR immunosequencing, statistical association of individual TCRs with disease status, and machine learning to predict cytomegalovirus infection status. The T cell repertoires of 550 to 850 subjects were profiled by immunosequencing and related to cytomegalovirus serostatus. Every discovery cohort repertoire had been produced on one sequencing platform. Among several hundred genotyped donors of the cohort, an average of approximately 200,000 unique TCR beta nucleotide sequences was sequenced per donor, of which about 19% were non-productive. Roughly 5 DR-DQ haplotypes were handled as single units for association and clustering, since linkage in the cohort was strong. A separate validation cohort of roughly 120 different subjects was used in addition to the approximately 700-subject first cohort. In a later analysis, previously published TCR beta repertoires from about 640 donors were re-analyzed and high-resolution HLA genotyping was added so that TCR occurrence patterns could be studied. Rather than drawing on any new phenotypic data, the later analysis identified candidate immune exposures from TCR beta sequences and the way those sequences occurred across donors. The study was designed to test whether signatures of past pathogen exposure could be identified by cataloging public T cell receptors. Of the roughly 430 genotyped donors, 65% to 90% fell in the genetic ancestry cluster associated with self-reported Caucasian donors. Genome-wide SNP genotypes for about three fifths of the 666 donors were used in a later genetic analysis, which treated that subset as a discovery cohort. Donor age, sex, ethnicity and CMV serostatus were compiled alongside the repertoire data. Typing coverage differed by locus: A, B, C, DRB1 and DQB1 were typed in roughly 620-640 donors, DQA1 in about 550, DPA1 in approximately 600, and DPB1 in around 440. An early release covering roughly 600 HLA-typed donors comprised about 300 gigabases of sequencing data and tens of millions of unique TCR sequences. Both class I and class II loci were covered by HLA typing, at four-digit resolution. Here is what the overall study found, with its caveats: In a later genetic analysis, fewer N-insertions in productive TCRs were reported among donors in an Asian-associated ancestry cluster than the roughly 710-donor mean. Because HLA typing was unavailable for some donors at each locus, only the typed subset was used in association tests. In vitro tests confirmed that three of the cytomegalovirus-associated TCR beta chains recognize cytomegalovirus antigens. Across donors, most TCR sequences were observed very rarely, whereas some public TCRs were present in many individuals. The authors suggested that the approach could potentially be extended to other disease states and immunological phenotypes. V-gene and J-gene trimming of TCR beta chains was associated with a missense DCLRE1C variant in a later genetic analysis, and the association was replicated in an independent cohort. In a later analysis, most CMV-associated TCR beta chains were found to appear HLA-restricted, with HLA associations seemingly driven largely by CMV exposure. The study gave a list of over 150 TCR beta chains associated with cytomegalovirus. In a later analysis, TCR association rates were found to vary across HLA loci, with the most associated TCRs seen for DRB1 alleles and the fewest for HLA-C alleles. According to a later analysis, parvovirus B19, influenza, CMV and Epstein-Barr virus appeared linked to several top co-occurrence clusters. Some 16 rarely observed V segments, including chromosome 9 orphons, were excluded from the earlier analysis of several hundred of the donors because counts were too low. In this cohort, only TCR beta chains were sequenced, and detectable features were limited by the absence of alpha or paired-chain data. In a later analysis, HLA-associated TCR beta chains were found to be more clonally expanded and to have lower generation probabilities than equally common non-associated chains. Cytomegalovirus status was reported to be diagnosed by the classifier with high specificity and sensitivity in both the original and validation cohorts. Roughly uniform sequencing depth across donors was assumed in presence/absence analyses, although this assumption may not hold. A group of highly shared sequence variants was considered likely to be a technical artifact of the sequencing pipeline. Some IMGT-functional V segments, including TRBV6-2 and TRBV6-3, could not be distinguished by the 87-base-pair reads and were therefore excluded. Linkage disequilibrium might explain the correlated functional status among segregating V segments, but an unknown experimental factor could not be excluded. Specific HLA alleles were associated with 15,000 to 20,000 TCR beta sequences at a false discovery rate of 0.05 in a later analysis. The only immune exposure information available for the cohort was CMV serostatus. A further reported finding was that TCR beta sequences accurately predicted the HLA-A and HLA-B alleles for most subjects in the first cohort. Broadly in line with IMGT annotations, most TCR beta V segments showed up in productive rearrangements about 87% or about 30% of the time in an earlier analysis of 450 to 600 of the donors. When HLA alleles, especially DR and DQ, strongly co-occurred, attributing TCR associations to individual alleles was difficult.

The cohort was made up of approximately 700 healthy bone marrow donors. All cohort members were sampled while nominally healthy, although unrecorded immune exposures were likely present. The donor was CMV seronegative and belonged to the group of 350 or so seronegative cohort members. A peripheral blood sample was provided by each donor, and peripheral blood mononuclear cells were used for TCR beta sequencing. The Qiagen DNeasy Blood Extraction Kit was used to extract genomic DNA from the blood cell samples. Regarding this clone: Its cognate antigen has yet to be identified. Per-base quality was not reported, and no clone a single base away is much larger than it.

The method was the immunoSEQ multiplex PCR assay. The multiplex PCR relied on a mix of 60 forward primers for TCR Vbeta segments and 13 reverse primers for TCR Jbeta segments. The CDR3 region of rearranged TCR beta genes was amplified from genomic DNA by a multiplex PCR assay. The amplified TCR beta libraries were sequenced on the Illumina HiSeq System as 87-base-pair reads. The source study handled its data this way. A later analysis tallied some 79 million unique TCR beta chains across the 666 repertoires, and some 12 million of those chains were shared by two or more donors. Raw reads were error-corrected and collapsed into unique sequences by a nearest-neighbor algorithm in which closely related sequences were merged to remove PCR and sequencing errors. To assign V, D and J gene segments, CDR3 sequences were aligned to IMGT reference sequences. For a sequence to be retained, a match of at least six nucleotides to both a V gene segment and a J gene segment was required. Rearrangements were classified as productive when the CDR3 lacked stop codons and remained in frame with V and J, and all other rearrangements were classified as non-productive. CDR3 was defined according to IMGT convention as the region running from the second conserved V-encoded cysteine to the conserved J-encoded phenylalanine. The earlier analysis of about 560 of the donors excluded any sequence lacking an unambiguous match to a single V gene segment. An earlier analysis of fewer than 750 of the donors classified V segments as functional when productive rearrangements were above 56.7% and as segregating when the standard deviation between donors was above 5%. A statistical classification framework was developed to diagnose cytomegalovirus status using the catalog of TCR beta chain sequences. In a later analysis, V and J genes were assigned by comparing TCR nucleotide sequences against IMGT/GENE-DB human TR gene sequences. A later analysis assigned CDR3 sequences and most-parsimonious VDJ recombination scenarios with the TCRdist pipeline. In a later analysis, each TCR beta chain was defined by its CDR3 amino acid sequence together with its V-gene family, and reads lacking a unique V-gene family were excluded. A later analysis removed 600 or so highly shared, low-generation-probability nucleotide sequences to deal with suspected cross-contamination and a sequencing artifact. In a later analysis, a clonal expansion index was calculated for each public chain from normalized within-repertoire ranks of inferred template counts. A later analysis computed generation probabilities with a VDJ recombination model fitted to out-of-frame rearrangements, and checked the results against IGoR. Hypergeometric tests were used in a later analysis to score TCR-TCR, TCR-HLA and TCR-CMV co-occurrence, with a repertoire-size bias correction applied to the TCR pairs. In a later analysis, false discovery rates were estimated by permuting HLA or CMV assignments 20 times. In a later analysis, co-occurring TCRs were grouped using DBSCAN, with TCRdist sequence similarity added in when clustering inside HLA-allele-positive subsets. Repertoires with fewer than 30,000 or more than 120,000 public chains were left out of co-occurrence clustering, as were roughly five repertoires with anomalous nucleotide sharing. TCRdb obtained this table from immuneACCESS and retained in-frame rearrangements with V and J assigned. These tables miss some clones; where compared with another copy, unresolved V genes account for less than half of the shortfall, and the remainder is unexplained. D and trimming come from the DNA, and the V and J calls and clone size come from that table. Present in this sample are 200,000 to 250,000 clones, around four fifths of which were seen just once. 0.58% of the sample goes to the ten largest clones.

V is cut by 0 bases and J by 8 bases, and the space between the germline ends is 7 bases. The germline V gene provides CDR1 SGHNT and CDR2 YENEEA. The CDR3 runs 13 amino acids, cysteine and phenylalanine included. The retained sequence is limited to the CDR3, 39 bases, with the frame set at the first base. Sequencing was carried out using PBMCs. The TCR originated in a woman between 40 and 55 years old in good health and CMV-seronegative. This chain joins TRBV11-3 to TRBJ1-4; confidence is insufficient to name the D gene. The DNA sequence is TGTGCCAGCAGCTTAGATTTTGCGGAAAAACTGTTTTTT. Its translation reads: CASSLDFAEKLFF. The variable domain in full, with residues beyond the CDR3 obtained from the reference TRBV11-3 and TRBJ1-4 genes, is EAGVVQSPRYKIIEKKQPVAFWCNPISGHNTLYWYLQNLGQGPELLIRYENEEAVDDSQLPKDRFSAERLKGVDSTLKIQPAELGDSAVYLCASSLDFAEKLFFGSGTQLSVL.